The clone carrying this T cell receptor (beta chain) was recorded a few times. Its antigen is unidentified. The sample is drawn from a study of identical twins. TCRdb re-called the 5' RACE reads through MiXCR, storing one row per CDR3 protein. The sample records 350,000 to 450,000 distinct CDR3 sequences, 15% to 20% being singletons. Findings and limits, study-wide: Insertions were reduced in abundant cord blood beta clonotypes but not in memory repertoires. The study found weaker excess twin sharing in beta out-of-frame sequences.

This CDR3 contains 14 residues. Germline V gene lookup returns CDR1 ENHRY and CDR2 SYGVKD. V lost 7 bases and J lost 4; bases outside the gene matches: 5. All of the donors were Caucasians in good health. The receptor's source is a man over 45 in good health. The chain couples TRBV10-3 to TRBJ2-7; TRBD1 matches at 12 bases. Specimen: naive T cells sorted from blood. The CDR3 region is CAIKGTGGIYEQYF. The CDR3 DNA sequence: TGTGCCATCAAGGGGACAGGGGGCATTTACGAGCAGTACTTC.